The source of this T cell receptor (beta chain) is a study of glioma-infiltrating T cells. Using RNA template, CDR3s of TCR alpha and beta were amplified with iRepertoire arm-PCR. Tissue mRNA or PBMC total RNA, roughly 100-400 ng, went into one-step reverse transcription and amplification. TCRdb used MiXCR to reprocess the multiplex PCR reads, holding one entry per CDR3 protein. The repertoire holds about 110,000 distinct CDR3 sequences, with about 25% as singletons. Germline CDR1 reads KGHSH; CDR2 reads LQKENI. The CDR3 length is 14 residues. As concerns this clonotype: The antigen is unknown. One junction end disagrees with the germline gene, perhaps due to a read error.

General study findings and limits: CDR3 overlap between tissue and blood was very small. Gliomas, especially low-grade, showed above-expected tissue-blood divergence; non-neoplastic patients showed below.

This receptor was taken from a human donor with low-grade glioma or glioblastoma, undergoing nonglioma brain surgery, or in good health (not recorded which). The sequenced material came from glioma tissue, nonneoplastic brain tissue, or PBMCs (not recorded which). The rearrangement uses TRBV18 and TRBJ2-3; D remains ambiguous. CDR3 residues: CDSSPLPAGDTQYF. The CDR3 DNA reads as TGTGACAGCTCACCACTACCAGCCGGGGATACGCAGTATTTT.